The 9 T cell receptor beta chains presented below share a single source sample, sequenced in a study of control samples from healthy donors and cancer patients. Data came from immunoSEQ multiplex PCR; TCRdb stores just in-frame clones and leaves some out. Counted here are 150,000 to 200,000 clones, around 90% occurring once; the ten biggest clones make up 12%. The specimen sequenced was blood. These receptors all stem from a man aged 25-40 years in good health.

This chain uses TRBV7-6 with TRBJ2-7, with 9 bases aligning to TRBD2. Germline V CDR1 and CDR2: SGHVS, FNYEAQ. CDR3 length: 16 amino acids. Losses at the gene ends were 5 bases for V and 5 bases for J; bases not matched to a gene: 13. The DNA of the CDR3 is TGTGCCAGCAGCCCAACTCGGACTAGCGTAGATCACGAGCAGTACTTC. This gives the protein CASSPTRTSVDHEQYF.

This chain links TRBV5-6 with TRBJ1-2; D remains ambiguous. The V gene's germline CDR1 is SGHDT and CDR2 YYEEEE. The CDR3 loop spans 12 amino acids. V was pared by 0 bases and J by 9 bases, with 9 bases between. CDR3 residues: CASSLAGISYTF. The CDR3 bases are TGTGCCAGCAGCTTGGCTGGAATAAGCTACACCTTC.

The V gene is TRBV6-5, the J gene TRBJ1-1; no clear D. From germline, CDR1 is MNHEY and CDR2 SVGAGI. The ends were cut back, 6 bases at V and 5 bases at J, with 10 bases in the middle. The CDR3 consists of 12 residues. CDR3 nucleotide sequence: TGTGCCAGCAGGATACTAGGGACTGAAGCTTTCTTT. It encodes CASRILGTEAFF.

Concerning this clone itself: Different DNA sequences within this sample yield the same CDR3. The rearrangement links TRBV6-2 or TRBV6-3 to TRBJ2-1; 9 positions match TRBD1. Germline V gene sequence: CDR1 MNHEY, CDR2 SVGEGT. With V trimmed by 0 bases and J by 5 bases, 2 bases remained unmatched. The CDR3 is made up of 15 amino acids. DNA of the CDR3: TGTGCCAGCAGTTACTCGGGACAGGGAAACAATGAGCAGTTCTTC. Its translation is CASSYSGQGNNEQFF.

About this clone: Different DNA sequences within this sample yield the same CDR3. The chain is built from TRBV28 and TRBJ1-3, with a tentative D call TRBD1 (5 bases). Germline lookup yields CDR1 MDHEN and CDR2 SYDVKM. The CDR3 runs to 14 residues. V was clipped by 2 bases and J by 2 bases, with 7 bases between them. CDR3 coding DNA: TGTGCCAGCAGTTTAGGGGGGACTGGAAACACCATATATTTT. It specifies CASSLGGTGNTIYF.

This sequence joins TRBV6-2 or TRBV6-3 and TRBJ2-7, with a weak D call TRBD2 (6 bases). V was trimmed by 0 bases and J by 2 bases, leaving 8 bases between them. The CDR3 has 14 amino acids. Per germline, CDR1 MNHEY and CDR2 SVGEGT. CDR3 loop: CASSYSRLAYEQYF. The CDR3 DNA sequence: TGTGCCAGCAGTTACTCGAGACTAGCCTACGAGCAGTACTTC.

The V gene is TRBV6-5, the J gene TRBJ1-2; 10 bases agree with TRBD1. V was clipped by 9 bases and J by 2 bases; unmatched bases: 6. CDR3 size: 14 residues. Germline CDR1 is MNHEY and CDR2 is SVGAGI. The chain's CDR3 is CARTPGQGNYGYTF. Here the CDR3 DNA reads TGTGCCAGGACTCCGGGACAGGGGAACTATGGCTACACCTTC.

The rearrangement uses TRBV27 and TRBJ1-6; D is possibly TRBD1 (5 bases). The CDR3 spans 13 residues. Trimming pared 2 bases from V and 13 bases from J, leaving 12 bases between. Germline V lookup: CDR1 MNHEY, CDR2 SMNVEV (reference sequence). Here the CDR3 reads CASSLVAGGPLHF. In DNA, the CDR3 is TGTGCCAGCAGTTTAGTCGCCGGGGGGCCCCTCCACTTT.

The chain joins TRBV2 to TRBJ2-3; no clear D gene. V was pared by 5 bases and J by 6 bases, with 9 bases between. The CDR3 covers 12 residues. The germline CDR1 and CDR2 sequences are SNHLY and FYNNEI. DNA for the CDR3: TGTGCCAGCAGTAGGTTGGGCGATACGCAGTATTTT. Translated, it gives CASSRLGDTQYF.